The 29 T cell receptor beta chains below all came from one sample that was sequenced in a study of technical replicates of blood from several donors. The protocol was immunoSEQ multiplex PCR, while the TCRdb copy is restricted to in-frame clones and leaves out a portion. The data show 70,000 to 95,000 clones, 95% seen once. Sequences were obtained from T cells isolated from PBMCs. The source is a human donor in good health.

The V and J genes are TRBV7-9 and TRBJ1-2; TRBD1 agrees at 10 bases. CDR1 SEHNR and CDR2 FQNEAQ come from the germline V gene (reference sequence). J gave up 7 bases and V 3 bases, and 11 bases lay outside the gene matches. The CDR3 runs to 16 residues. The CDR3 reads CASSFAGDRGYGGYTF. The CDR3 bases are TGTGCCAGCAGCTTTGCCGGGGACAGGGGATACGGTGGCTACACCTTC.

This clone has only one observation. Other nucleotide sequences in the sample specify the same CDR3. The CDR3 region has the DNA TGTGCCAGCAGTTATCAACAGGCGAACACTGAAGCTTTCTTT. It yields the protein CASSYQQANTEAFF. The rearrangement links TRBV6-5 to TRBJ1-1, with D perhaps TRBD1 (5 bases). The CDR3 extends over 14 amino acids. Per the germline V gene, CDR1 is MNHEY and CDR2 is SVGAGI. V lost 3 bases and J 1 base, leaving 9 bases between the germline ends.

CDR3 amino acids: CASSLTGYNEQFF. The CDR3, as DNA: TGTGCCAGCAGTCTAACAGGCTACAATGAGCAGTTCTTC. This sequence joins TRBV2 and TRBJ2-1; a possible D gene is TRBD1 (5 bases). Per germline, CDR1 SNHLY and CDR2 FYNNEI. The CDR3 totals 13 residues. V was trimmed by 5 bases and J by 3 bases, leaving 8 bases between them.

V and J are TRBV23-1 and TRBJ2-7, with TRBD2 matching over 9 bases. TRBV23-1 is flagged as an ORF with uncertain function. V shed 6 bases, J shed 0 bases, and the junction held 6 bases outside the gene matches. The CDR3 contains 15 residues. The CDR3 bases are TGCGCCAGCAGGACCCTAGCGGGGAGCTCCTACGAGCAGTACTTC. It encodes CASRTLAGSSYEQYF.

This rearrangement joins TRBV2 to TRBJ1-1, with 8 bases lining up with TRBD1. The CDR3 is made up of 15 amino acids. Germline CDR1 and CDR2: SNHLY and FYNNEI. The ends lost 2 bases at V and 2 bases at J; junction bases unmatched: 4. The CDR3 nucleotides are TGTGCCAGCAGTGAAAGGACAGGGCAAAACACTGAAGCTTTCTTT. The encoded protein is CASSERTGQNTEAFF.

This clone has a handful of counts. The V and J genes are TRBV6-6 and TRBJ2-7; 13 bases map to TRBD2. V dropped 5 bases and J dropped 0; count of bases not matched to a gene: 4. This CDR3 spans 16 amino acids. Germline values: CDR1 MNHNY, CDR2 SVGAGI (reference sequence). The CDR3 protein is CASSRRTSGSSYEQYF. The DNA for the CDR3 is TGTGCCAGCAGTCGCCGGACTAGCGGGAGCTCCTACGAGCAGTACTTC.

The V gene is TRBV19, the J gene TRBJ1-2, with D perhaps matching TRBD1 (5 bases). Germline V gene data show CDR1 as LNHDA and CDR2 as SQIVND (reference sequence). Trimming removed 0 bases at V and 4 bases at J, with 15 bases between. This CDR3 has 16 residues. CDR3 residues: CASSIDLPRASYGYTF. CDR3 DNA: TGTGCCAGTAGTATAGATCTCCCCAGGGCAAGCTATGGCTACACCTTC.

The rearrangement joins TRBV4-1 to TRBJ2-7; 8 positions agree with TRBD2. V lost 8 bases to trimming and J lost 0 bases; unmatched junction nucleotides: 15. The CDR3 has 17 amino acids. CDR1 and CDR2 (germline): MGHRA, YSYEKL. CDR3 sequence (DNA): TGCGCCAGCTCCCTCATGTCGGGAGGGTTGGGCTCCTACGAGCAGTACTTC. It is translated as CASSLMSGGLGSYEQYF.

V is TRBV5-4 and J is TRBJ2-5; D gene unclear. The length of the CDR3 is 12 residues. V shed 2 bases and J shed 1 base, with 3 bases lying between them. Germline V lookup: CDR1 SGHNT, CDR2 YYREEE (reference sequence). The CDR3 loop reads CASSLLQETQYF. In nucleotides, the CDR3 is TGTGCCAGCAGCTTACTCCAAGAGACCCAGTACTTC.

This chain connects TRBV6-1 to TRBJ2-5; TRBD1 matches at 9 bases. The J segment lost 9 bases and the V segment lost 6 bases, leaving 8 bases of the junction unmatched. Germline V CDR1 and CDR2: MNHNS, SASEGT. CDR3 length equals 13 residues. The CDR3 loop reads CASRGTGRSAQYF. The CDR3 DNA is TGTGCCAGCAGGGGGACAGGGAGGAGTGCCCAGTACTTC.

This clone was detected once. This chain joins TRBV27 and TRBJ1-4; the match to TRBD1 covers 8 bases. CDR1 is MNHEY and CDR2 is SMNVEV in the germline V gene (reference sequence). The length of the CDR3 is 13 residues. V gave up 3 bases and J gave up 10 bases; unmatched junction bases: 4. CDR3 in DNA: TGTGCCAGCAGTTTTGACAGGGGTGGAAAACTGTTTTTT. This encodes CASSFDRGGKLFF.

This chain joins TRBV4-1 and TRBJ1-3, with D perhaps TRBD1 (5 bases). The V end lost 1 base, the J end lost 0 bases, and 10 bases lay between the germline ends. CDR3 length: 16 residues. Per germline, CDR1 MGHRA and CDR2 YSYEKL. The CDR3 bases are TGCGCCAGCAGCCAAGTGGGAAGGGGCTCTGGAAACACCATATATTTT. Its protein product is CASSQVGRGSGNTIYF.

A single count supports this clone. The chain is built from TRBV19 and TRBJ2-7, with D perhaps matching TRBD1 (5 bases). Germline V gene sequence: CDR1 LNHDA, CDR2 SQIVND (reference sequence). This CDR3 region has 12 residues. Trimming took off 4 bases at V and 4 bases at J, with 8 bases between the two ends. CDR3 in DNA: TGTGCCAGTAGTACACCAGGGTACGAGCAGTACTTC. Its translation is CASSTPGYEQYF.

This sequence joins TRBV13 and TRBJ1-3; weak D call: TRBD1 (6 bases). Germline V gives CDR1 PRHDT, CDR2 FYEKMQ (reference sequence). With 5 bases removed from V and 4 bases from J, the gap between germline ends came to 12 bases. The CDR3 consists of 14 residues. The DNA of the CDR3 is TGTGCCAGCAGCATACTCGGACAGGGAAACACCATATATTTT. It yields the protein CASSILGQGNTIYF.

The chain links TRBV2 to TRBJ1-2, with D unresolved. The CDR3 loop spans 13 amino acids. Trimming stripped 6 bases from V and 0 bases from J, with 8 bases between. Germline V gene lookup returns CDR1 SNHLY and CDR2 FYNNEI. The CDR3 region has the DNA TGTGCCAGCAGACGGGGTCCTAACTATGGCTACACCTTC. Its translation: CASRRGPNYGYTF.

V and J are TRBV19 and TRBJ2-3; 8 nucleotides agree with TRBD2. CDR1 and CDR2 (germline): LNHDA, SQIVND (reference sequence). The CDR3 sequence is 17 residues long. V dropped 6 bases and J dropped 8; count of bases not matched to a gene: 19. DNA of the CDR3: TGTGCCAGTAGCAAGATAAGCGGGACTAGGGGGTCCGGTACGCAGTATTTT. It is translated as CASSKISGTRGSGTQYF.

The chain uses TRBV6-5 and TRBJ1-4; 7 bases match TRBD1. The CDR3 is made up of 15 amino acids. Germline lookup yields CDR1 MNHEY and CDR2 SVGAGI. V shed 5 bases and J 8 bases; nucleotides not matched to a gene: 11. The CDR3 sequence: CASSPNRGLGEKLFF. In DNA form, the CDR3 reads TGTGCCAGCAGTCCTAATAGGGGGCTAGGCGAAAAACTGTTTTTT.

The chain employs TRBV28 and TRBJ2-3; D possibly corresponds to TRBD2 (5 bases). Germline V lookup: CDR1 MDHEN, CDR2 SYDVKM. Trimming cost V 5 bases and J 7 bases, with 16 bases left between them. The CDR3 runs to 14 residues. The chain's CDR3 is CASSTPGPGNTQYF. In DNA, the CDR3 is TGTGCCAGCAGTACACCGGGCCCGGGGAATACGCAGTATTTT.

The V call is TRBV19, the J call TRBJ1-2; D is possibly TRBD1 (6 bases). The ends were cut back, 5 bases at V and 0 bases at J, with 7 bases in the middle. The CDR3 contains 13 residues. The germline V gene encodes CDR1 LNHDA and CDR2 SQIVND (reference sequence). The CDR3 is CASSSGANYGYTF. The CDR3 region has the DNA TGTGCCAGTAGTTCAGGGGCTAACTATGGCTACACCTTC.

The gene calls are TRBV27 and TRBJ2-5, with D tentatively TRBD1 (5 bases). The germline V gene has CDR1 MNHEY and CDR2 SMNVEV (reference sequence). Trimming pared 3 bases from V and 4 bases from J, leaving 9 bases between. This CDR3 is 13 amino acids long. The CDR3 reads CASSFPGLETQYF. As DNA, the CDR3 is TGTGCCAGCAGTTTTCCAGGGTTAGAGACCCAGTACTTC.

CDR3 protein: CTTILTGSNSPLHF. The CDR3 DNA sequence: TGCACCACCATTCTAACAGGTTCCAATTCACCCCTCCACTTT. The V and J genes are TRBV1 and TRBJ1-6; TRBD1 was called by the table and not checked on the DNA. TRBV1 is designated a pseudogene. This CDR3 is 14 amino acids long.

The chain carries TRBV6-6 and TRBJ2-2, with a possible D match to TRBD2 (5 bases). CDR1 and CDR2 (germline): MNHNY, SVGAGI (reference sequence). Trimming cost V 0 bases and J 1 base, with 9 bases left between them. The length of the CDR3 is 16 residues. The CDR3 region has the DNA TGTGCCAGCAGTTACTCTGAGCGGAAGAACACCGGGGAGCTGTTTTTT. The encoded protein is CASSYSERKNTGELFF.

This clone has a handful of counts. The rearrangement joins TRBV5-1 to TRBJ1-1; 8 bases map to TRBD1. Germline CDR1 reads SGHRS; CDR2 reads YFSETQ. With 0 bases clipped from V and 6 bases from J, the junction kept 10 bases outside the gene matches. The CDR3 contains 16 residues. The CDR3 DNA sequence: TGCGCCAGCAGCTTGGTCGGAAGAATGACAGGGGCTGAAGCTTTCTTT. Amino acids: CASSLVGRMTGAEAFF. Based on the CDR3 plus reference TRBV5-1 and TRBJ1-1, the full variable domain is KAGVTQTPRYLIKTRGQQVTLSCSPISGHRSVSWYQQTPGQGLQFLFEYFSETQRNKGNFPGRFSGRQFSNSRSEMNVSTLELGDSALYLCASSLVGRMTGAEAFFGQGTRLTVV.

V usage is TRBV30 and J usage is TRBJ1-2; 11 bases agree with TRBD1. With V trimmed by 2 bases and J by 7 bases, 9 bases remained unmatched. The V gene's germline CDR1 is GTSNPN and CDR2 SVGIG (reference sequence). This CDR3 spans 15 amino acids. The CDR3 nucleotides read TGTGCCTGGAGTAGTCTACGGGACAGGGGGATTGGCTACACCTTC. Translated: CAWSSLRDRGIGYTF. The full variable domain, in which reference TRBV30 and TRBJ1-2 provide the parts outside the CDR3, is SQTIHQWPATLVQPVGSPLSLECTVEGTSNPNLYWYRQAAGRGLQLLFYSVGIGQISSEVPQNLSASRPQDRQFILSSKKLLLSDSGFYLCAWSSLRDRGIGYTFGSGTRLTVV.

The gene calls are TRBV6-6 and TRBJ1-1; D is unclear. Germline loops: CDR1 MNHNY, CDR2 SVGAGI (reference sequence). Trimming removed 8 bases at V and 6 bases at J, with 16 bases between. The CDR3 is made up of 13 amino acids. CDR3 in DNA: TGTGCCAGCGATACCAGCACAGCCTCTGAAGCTTTCTTT. Its translation: CASDTSTASEAFF.

This chain connects TRBV5-1 to TRBJ2-7, with 8 bases that match TRBD1. Trimming cost V 0 bases and J 2 bases; bases outside gene matches: 1. This CDR3 region has 14 residues. Germline V gene data show CDR1 as SGHRS and CDR2 as YFSETQ. CDR3 protein: CASSLGDRTYEQYF. The CDR3 DNA is TGCGCCAGCAGCTTGGGGGACAGGACCTACGAGCAGTACTTC.

The CDR3 loop reads CASSDSLQPQHF. CDR3 DNA: TGTGCCAGCAGCGACAGTCTCCAGCCCCAGCATTTT. The chain recombines TRBV19 with TRBJ1-5; weak D call: TRBD1 (5 bases). The CDR3 is made up of 12 amino acids. Germline V gives CDR1 LNHDA, CDR2 SQIVND (reference sequence). Trimming took off 9 bases at V and 7 bases at J, with 13 bases between the two ends.

The CDR3 DNA reads TGTGCCTGGACTAAATTCGCCCGGTTTGGTGAAGCTTTCTTT. Translation gives CAWTKFARFGEAFF. The chain combines TRBV30 with TRBJ1-1, with no clear D. This CDR3 spans 14 amino acids. The germline V and J ends were trimmed by 4 bases and 7 bases, with 19 bases remaining between them. Germline values: CDR1 GTSNPN, CDR2 SVGIG (reference sequence).

The V and J genes are TRBV30 and TRBJ2-1, with D possibly being TRBD1 (5 bases). This CDR3 contains 16 residues. Germline CDR1 GTSNPN, CDR2 SVGIG (reference sequence). V shed 3 bases and J shed 1 base, with 16 bases lying between them. The CDR3 is CAWRVVRGYSYNEQFF. In DNA, the CDR3 is TGTGCCTGGAGAGTTGTAAGGGGATATTCCTACAATGAGCAGTTCTTC.